This T cell receptor (beta chain) was sequenced in a study of human T cells and chemical hapten exposure. Study-level information: Upper back patch tests used 0.01% DPC, scored after 6 days. Overall study results and limits: Expanded TCRs formed significantly more large CDR3 similarity clusters than controls. Counts of TCRs above 1 in 1000 frequency stayed unchanged with DPC sensitization.

This clonotype was recorded at least ten times. As yet, its antigen is unknown. The CDR3 is 11 residues long. The V end was cut by 6 bases, the J end by 6 bases, with 8 bases between. Documented time point: pre-sensitization, week 0. Treatment denoted: therapeutic diphenylcyclopropenone sensitization with weekly scalp DPC. TCRdb re-called the RACE reads through MiXCR, storing one row per CDR3 protein. Altogether about 260,000 distinct CDR3 sequences are present, about 8.6% being singletons, with the ten largest covering about 2.1%. The sequence was obtained from a woman between 40 and 50 years old with alopecia areata. Some clones in this sample may be carry-over from other donors' samples. Here the sequenced sample was whole blood, taken in connection with sensitization to the hapten diphenylcyclopropenone (DPC). The chain employs TRBV12-3 or TRBV12-4 and TRBJ2-5, with D uncertain. The CDR3: CASSQEKTQYF. CDR3 DNA sequence: TGTGCCAGCAGCCAGGAGAAGACCCAGTACTTC.